The rows below give T cell receptor beta chains drawn from one sample of a study of blood T cell repertoires in COVID-19. Clones were read by immunoSEQ multiplex PCR, and TCRdb kept only the in-frame ones, dropping some. The sample has approximately 500,000 clones; roughly 88% are singletons. Sequencing input: peripheral blood. The source is a human donor in a cohort sampled during active COVID-19. Each CDR3 is given with its conserved first and last residue.

j_call v_call cdr3_aa
TRBJ1-4 TRBV30 CAWSQQGGEKLFF
TRBJ1-2 TRBV2 CASSPRTGVPNGYTF
TRBJ2-5 TRBV28 CATLLRETQYF
TRBJ2-3 TRBV28 CASRDTLAPADTQYF
TRBJ2-6 TRBV27 CASALFGANVLTF
TRBJ2-1 TRBV2 CASSRNGQRAYNEQFF
TRBJ1-1 TRBV18 CASSPLSDSLNTEAFF
TRBJ1-5 TRBV7-2 CASSLSIRNQPQHF
TRBJ2-3 TRBV11-2 CASSLQGVQGTDTQYF
TRBJ2-1 TRBV19 CASSSQGRGFYNEQFF
TRBJ1-1 TRBV5-1 CASSPFPRQGNTEAFF
TRBJ1-5 TRBV23-1 CASRDMYSNQPQHF
TRBJ2-7 TRBV21-1 CASSNRTGWPYEQYF
TRBJ2-3 TRBV27 CASSLSSNLLTDTQYF
TRBJ2-7 TRBV7-6 CASSLGAGGMVYEQYF
TRBJ2-7 TRBV6-1 CASSEALGQGAYEQYF
TRBJ2-6 TRBV29-1 CSAEGETGANVLTF
TRBJ1-1 TRBV28 CASSLKSYNTEAFF
TRBJ2-1 TRBV15 CATSRGLAGDVVGYNEQFF
TRBJ2-3 TRBV6-2/TRBV6-3 CASSPPQRHTDTQYF